These 23 T cell receptor beta chains were all obtained from the same sample, sequenced in a study of blood T cell repertoires in COVID-19. Only in-frame clones appear in the TCRdb table, and some are missing; sequencing was by immunoSEQ multiplex PCR. The sample includes 300,000 to 400,000 clones, around 90% of them seen just once. What was sequenced was peripheral blood. Receptors originate from a woman between 18 and 30 years old who had recovered from COVID-19.

The rearrangement links TRBV18 to TRBJ2-7; D perhaps matches TRBD2 (7 bases). V lost 6 bases, J lost 3 bases, and 15 bases lay in between. The CDR3 has 14 residues. In germline, CDR1 is KGHSH, CDR2 LQKENI. The CDR3 DNA follows: TGTGCCAGCTCCGTACTAGGGGGGGACTACGAGCAGTACGTC. Its protein product is CASSVLGGDYEQYV.

V gene TRBV10-1 combines with J gene TRBJ2-1; D not certain. The V gene's germline CDR1 is WNHNN and CDR2 SYGVQD (reference sequence). The CDR3 is 14 amino acids. V was pared by 3 bases and J by 0 bases, with 6 bases between. The CDR3 is CASSDPSSYNEQFF. The CDR3 nucleotides are TGCGCCAGCAGTGATCCTAGCTCCTACAATGAGCAGTTCTTC.

In its sample, this clone was seen many times. V usage is TRBV6-1 and J usage is TRBJ1-1; 7 bases are a match to TRBD1. The CDR3 totals 14 residues. Germline CDR1 is MNHNS and CDR2 is SASEGT. J was trimmed by 8 bases and V by 2 bases; bases with no gene match: 8. CDR3 nucleotides: TGTGCCAGCAGTGAAAAATATTCAGGGGGGGAAGCTTTCTTT. Its protein is CASSEKYSGGEAFF.

The V and J genes are TRBV13 and TRBJ1-6; tentative D call: TRBD1 (5 bases). V lost 0 bases and J lost 6, with 15 bases in between. Germline V gives CDR1 PRHDT, CDR2 FYEKMQ (reference sequence). The CDR3 length is 17 residues. The CDR3 loop is CASSLGRTPRPNSPLHF. In nucleotides, the CDR3 is TGTGCCAGCAGCTTAGGCCGGACACCTCGCCCTAATTCACCCCTCCACTTT.

V usage is TRBV1 and J usage is TRBJ1-4. TRBV1 is deemed a pseudogene. The CDR3 consists of 12 residues. In nucleotides, the CDR3 is TGCACCAGCAGCCAGGGGAGGGAAAAACTGTTTTTT. It translates to CTSSQGREKLFF.

This clone was recorded only once. The chain has TRBV24-1 and TRBJ2-2; D is uncertain. This CDR3 has 14 amino acids. Trimming cost V 0 bases and J 5 bases, with 6 bases left between them. CDR1 and CDR2 (germline): KGHDR, SFDVKD. This chain's CDR3 is CATSDLADTGELFF. In nucleotides, the CDR3 is TGTGCCACCAGTGATTTGGCGGATACCGGGGAGCTGTTTTTT.

The J gene is TRBJ2-3, the V gene TRBV7-2; 13 bases are a match to TRBD2. Germline V lookup: CDR1 SGHTA, CDR2 FQGNSA. This CDR3 region has 15 residues. V lost 5 bases and J lost 6; bases outside the gene matches: 5. Written as DNA, the CDR3 is TGTGCCAGCAGCCAGACTAGCGGGAGGCCCGATACGCAGTATTTT. It specifies CASSQTSGRPDTQYF.

The rearrangement uses TRBV5-4 and TRBJ2-2; D might be TRBD2 (5 bases). From germline, CDR1 is SGHNT and CDR2 YYREEE (reference sequence). The CDR3 runs 14 residues. Trimming left V 4 bases short and J 5 bases short, with 12 bases between. The CDR3 DNA is TGTGCCAGCAGCCCGGAGCCGGGGACCGGGGAGCTGTTTTTT. This encodes CASSPEPGTGELFF.

The rearrangement joins TRBV15 to TRBJ1-2; D possibly corresponds to TRBD1 (5 bases). Germline assignment: CDR1 LNHNV and CDR2 YYDKDF (reference sequence). The CDR3 spans 16 residues. V lost 1 base and J lost 8, with 20 bases in between. CDR3 bases: TGTGCCACCAGCAGAGGGGGCGATTTGGGATCTAAGGGCTACACCTTC. It codes for CATSRGGDLGSKGYTF. The complete variable domain, with remaining parts taken from reference TRBV15 and TRBJ1-2, reads DAMVIQNPRYQVTQFGKPVTLSCSQTLNHNVMYWYQQKSSQAPKLLFHYYDKDFNNEADTPDNFQSRRPNTSFCFLDIRSPGLGDTAMYLCATSRGGDLGSKGYTFGSGTRLTVV.

V usage is TRBV4-1 and J usage is TRBJ2-1, with TRBD2 as a possible D gene (5 bases). Trimming took 2 bases from V and 8 from J, leaving 25 bases between them. Germline CDR1 reads MGHRA; CDR2 reads YSYEKL. The CDR3 runs 18 residues. CDR3 loop: CASSQTPLRSRRFHEQFF. CDR3 DNA: TGCGCCAGCAGCCAAACCCCCCTAAGGTCTCGGAGGTTCCATGAGCAGTTCTTC.

This chain connects TRBV18 to TRBJ2-5; 9 bases agree with TRBD1. Unmatched junction bases numbered 6, after V lost 3 bases and J lost 4 bases. There are 15 residues in the CDR3. CDR1 KGHSH and CDR2 LQKENI come from the germline V gene. CDR3 loop: CASSPMRTGAETQYF. The CDR3 DNA is TGTGCCAGCTCACCGATGCGGACAGGGGCAGAGACCCAGTACTTC.

The chain's CDR3 is CASSLYPTEAFF. CDR3 DNA: TGTGCCAGCAGCTTATATCCGACTGAAGCTTTCTTT. V and J are TRBV7-9 and TRBJ1-1; D call uncertain. Germline CDR1 is SEHNR and CDR2 is FQNEAQ (reference sequence). The V end was cut by 2 bases, the J end by 5 bases, with 6 bases between. The CDR3 sequence is 12 residues long.

The DNA of the CDR3 is TGTGCCAGCAGCCACCACCGGACTAGCGGGAGTGTGGATACGCAGTATTTT. Amino acid sequence: CASSHHRTSGSVDTQYF. The chain couples TRBV9 to TRBJ2-3; 13 bases match TRBD2. CDR3 size: 17 residues. The V gene's germline CDR1 is SGDLS and CDR2 YYNGEE. V lost 4 bases to trimming and J lost 6 bases; unmatched junction nucleotides: 11.

The chain couples TRBV5-6 to TRBJ1-1; D may be TRBD1 (6 bases). Per germline, CDR1 SGHDT and CDR2 YYEEEE. The CDR3 covers 15 residues. V gave up 4 bases and J gave up 0 bases, with 13 bases separating them. The CDR3 DNA reads TGTGCCAGCAGCCACCGACAGGCTATGAACACTGAAGCTTTCTTT. This gives the protein CASSHRQAMNTEAFF. The variable domain in full, completed from reference TRBV5-6 and TRBJ1-1, reads DAGVTQSPTHLIKTRGQQVTLRCSPKSGHDTVSWYQQALGQGPQFIFQYYEEEERQRGNFPDRFSGHQFPNYSSELNVNALLLGDSALYLCASSHRQAMNTEAFFGQGTRLTVV.

The chain combines TRBV19 with TRBJ1-4, with D tentatively TRBD1 (5 bases). CDR3 size: 15 residues. V was cut by 3 bases and J by 4 bases, with 12 bases left in between. Germline CDR1 is LNHDA and CDR2 is SQIVND (reference sequence). Here the CDR3 reads CASSIRVRNNEKLFF. As DNA, the CDR3 is TGTGCCAGTAGTATCAGGGTTCGGAATAATGAAAAACTGTTTTTT.

The CDR3 DNA reads as TGTGCCAGTAGTATGACAGGTGGAGTTCGGAATCAGCCCCAGCATTTT. Its translation: CASSMTGGVRNQPQHF. The chain couples TRBV19 to TRBJ1-5; possible D gene TRBD1, 6 bases. Trimming removed 3 bases at V and 4 bases at J, with 16 bases between. Germline CDR1 reads LNHDA; CDR2 reads SQIVND (reference sequence). The CDR3 spans 16 residues.

The chain links TRBV4-1 to TRBJ1-5, with 12 bases matching TRBD1. The CDR3 spans 15 residues. V gave up 4 bases and J gave up 6 bases; unmatched junction bases: 4. Germline V lookup: CDR1 MGHRA, CDR2 YSYEKL. In nucleotides, the CDR3 is TGCGCCAGCAGCCCCGGGACAGGGGGCCGTCAGCCCCAGCATTTT. It is translated as CASSPGTGGRQPQHF.

The CDR3 spells CASRDIETQYF. In DNA, the CDR3 is TGTGCCAGCAGAGACATAGAGACCCAGTACTTC. V is TRBV2 and J is TRBJ2-5; D ambiguous. This CDR3 has 11 amino acids. Per the germline V gene, CDR1 is SNHLY and CDR2 is FYNNEI. V was cut by 6 bases and J by 4 bases, with 6 bases left in between.

The chain links TRBV29-1 to TRBJ1-6; D unclear. V shed 7 bases and J shed 0 bases, with 16 bases lying between them. Germline V gives CDR1 SQVTM, CDR2 ANQGSEA. The CDR3 sequence is 16 residues long. Written as DNA, the CDR3 is TGCAGCGGGTCCTCGGGAGGAGACTCCTATAATTCACCCCTCCACTTT. Its protein product is CSGSSGGDSYNSPLHF.

Turning to this clone: Other DNA sequences within the sample encode an identical CDR3. CDR3 DNA sequence: TGTGCCAGCAGCTTAGGGGCCAACTATGGCTACACCTTC. Translated: CASSLGANYGYTF. The chain links TRBV7-2 to TRBJ1-2; no definite D call. CDR3 length equals 13 residues. In germline, CDR1 is SGHTA, CDR2 FQGNSA. Trimming removed 1 base at V and 2 bases at J, with 5 bases between.

This clone was counted once. J is TRBJ1-5 and V is TRBV28; no clear D gene. V lost 8 bases, J lost 2 bases, and 7 bases lay in between. This CDR3 spans 12 amino acids. Germline V lookup: CDR1 MDHEN, CDR2 SYDVKM. CDR3 sequence: CASGLGNQPQHF. CDR3 in DNA: TGTGCCAGCGGGCTCGGCAATCAGCCCCAGCATTTT.

This clone was counted once. The chain couples TRBV4-1 to TRBJ1-1; tentatively, D is TRBD1 (5 bases). With 1 base removed from V and 0 bases from J, the gap between germline ends came to 18 bases. The CDR3 sequence is 18 residues long. In germline, CDR1 is MGHRA, CDR2 YSYEKL. For the CDR3, the DNA is TGCGCCAGCAGCCAAGCCAAGTGGTTCCGGGGGGTGAACACTGAAGCTTTCTTT. Translated, it gives CASSQAKWFRGVNTEAFF.

This clone has more than one count but fewer than ten. The chain couples TRBV9 to TRBJ1-2; 7 bases line up with TRBD1. V lost 7 bases, J lost 7 bases, and 7 bases stayed unmatched. In germline, CDR1 is SGDLS, CDR2 YYNGEE. CDR3 length equals 12 residues. The DNA for the CDR3 is TGTGCCAGCTCATTGACAGGGAGTGGCTACACCTTC. It encodes CASSLTGSGYTF. The entire variable domain, with the rest obtained from reference TRBV9 and TRBJ1-2, is as follows: DSGVTQTPKHLITATGQRVTLRCSPRSGDLSVYWYQQSLDQGLQFLIQYYNGEERAKGNILERFSAQQFPDLHSELNLSSLELGDSALYFCASSLTGSGYTFGSGTRLTVV.